The 13 T cell receptor beta chains below were found in one sample sequenced in a study of cytomegalovirus exposure and HLA in healthy donors. The method was immunoSEQ multiplex PCR; TCRdb's version includes in-frame clones alone and lacks a portion of them. The sample comprises some 180,000 clones, 80% to 90% of which are singletons, and around 1.2% rests with the top ten. What was sequenced was PBMCs. Every receptor here comes from a woman under 40 in good health and CMV-seronegative.

This chain uses TRBV27 with TRBJ2-2, with TRBD1 identical over 8 bases. This CDR3 is built from 16 residues. V trimming: 1 base; J trimming: 4 bases; junction bases outside the gene matches: 5. The V gene's germline CDR1 is MNHEY and CDR2 SMNVEV (reference sequence). Written as DNA, the CDR3 is TGTGCCAGCAGTTTATTTCGGACAGGGTCCACCGGGGAGCTGTTTTTT. This encodes CASSLFRTGSTGELFF.

The rearrangement joins TRBV7-9 to TRBJ1-3; 7 bases match TRBD1. The germline V gene encodes CDR1 SEHNR and CDR2 FQNEAQ (reference sequence). The CDR3 length is 13 residues. The J segment lost 1 base and the V segment lost 11 bases, leaving 5 bases of the junction unmatched. This chain's CDR3 is CAFEGASGNTIYF. The CDR3 DNA sequence: TGTGCCTTCGAGGGGGCGTCTGGAAACACCATATATTTT.

This clone came up once. The chain carries TRBV2 and TRBJ2-3, with 11 bases fitting TRBD2. CDR3 length: 14 amino acids. J gave up 0 bases and V 10 bases, and 3 bases lay outside the gene matches. Germline lookup yields CDR1 SNHLY and CDR2 FYNNEI. CDR3 region: CATGTSGSTDTQYF. CDR3 sequence (DNA): TGTGCCACCGGGACTAGCGGTAGCACAGATACGCAGTATTTT.

The CDR3: CASSGETPRLIQYF. The CDR3 coding sequence is TGTGCCAGCAGTGGGGAGACCCCACGTTTGATCCAGTACTTC. The V and J genes are TRBV2 and TRBJ2-5; D is perhaps TRBD2 (5 bases). V was shortened by 4 bases and J by 10 bases, with 19 bases between the two germline ends. The CDR3 extends over 14 amino acids. In germline, CDR1 is SNHLY, CDR2 FYNNEI.

The V and J genes are TRBV5-1 and TRBJ2-7; D is possibly TRBD1 (5 bases). The CDR3 has 13 residues. Trimming took off 2 bases at V and 3 bases at J, with 9 bases between the two ends. Germline loops: CDR1 SGHRS, CDR2 YFSETQ. The CDR3 here is CASSLDRDYEQYF. CDR3 in DNA: TGCGCCAGCAGCTTAGACAGAGACTACGAGCAGTACTTC.

This clone was seen ten or more times. V and J are TRBV10-1 and TRBJ2-1; 7 bases fit TRBD2. Per the germline V gene, CDR1 is WNHNN and CDR2 is SYGVQD (reference sequence). The J segment lost 4 bases and the V segment lost 5 bases, leaving 14 bases of the junction unmatched. The CDR3 sequence is 17 residues long. Here the CDR3 reads CASSRDPAGTYYNEQFF. As DNA, the CDR3 is TGCGCCAGCAGTCGGGACCCAGCGGGAACTTATTACAATGAGCAGTTCTTC.

This clone appeared a single time. This chain joins TRBV6-5 and TRBJ2-7; 8 bases line up with TRBD2. CDR1 and CDR2 from the germline V gene are MNHEY and SVGAGI. V lost 6 bases to trimming and J lost 1 base; unmatched junction nucleotides: 8. The CDR3 is made up of 15 amino acids. The CDR3 sequence: CASSQQREYSYEQYF. CDR3 DNA sequence: TGTGCCAGCAGCCAACAGCGGGAGTATTCCTACGAGCAGTACTTC.

This clone came up a few times. The chain couples TRBV9 to TRBJ2-7, with D uncertain. Germline V gene sequence: CDR1 SGDLS, CDR2 YYNGEE. The CDR3 totals 11 residues. Trimming shortened V by 0 bases and J by 6 bases, and 4 bases separated the two germline ends. Here the CDR3 reads CASSVGGEQYF. For the CDR3, the DNA is TGTGCCAGCAGCGTAGGAGGCGAGCAGTACTTC. The variable domain in full, completed from reference TRBV9 and TRBJ2-7, reads DSGVTQTPKHLITATGQRVTLRCSPRSGDLSVYWYQQSLDQGLQFLIQYYNGEERAKGNILERFSAQQFPDLHSELNLSSLELGDSALYFCASSVGGEQYFGPGTRLTVT.

The CDR3 nucleotides read TGTGCCAGCAGCTCGCCCTGGGGCGGGAGCACCTACAATGAGCAGTTCTTC. It is translated as CASSSPWGGSTYNEQFF. V usage is TRBV5-6 and J usage is TRBJ2-1, with TRBD2 matching over 7 bases. The CDR3 covers 17 residues. Germline V gene data show CDR1 as SGHDT and CDR2 as YYEEEE. With V trimmed by 3 bases and J by 2 bases, 11 bases remained unmatched.

This chain connects TRBV28 to TRBJ1-5; 7 nucleotides align to TRBD1. The V gene end was trimmed by 5 bases and the J gene end by 2 bases; junction bases not matched to a gene: 9. This CDR3 region has 16 residues. Germline loops: CDR1 MDHEN, CDR2 SYDVKM. In DNA form, the CDR3 reads TGTGCCAGCAGTGAGACAGGGACTGAGGGCAATCAGCCCCAGCATTTT. Translating it yields CASSETGTEGNQPQHF.

This sequence joins TRBV9 and TRBJ2-3; 15 nucleotides match TRBD2. The length of the CDR3 is 16 residues. Germline CDR1 is SGDLS and CDR2 is YYNGEE. The ends lost 4 bases at V and 6 bases at J; junction bases unmatched: 6. The DNA of the CDR3 is TGTGCCAGCAGCTCCGGGACTAGCGGGGGGCCCGATACGCAGTATTTT. As protein: CASSSGTSGGPDTQYF.

This sequence joins TRBV6-6 and TRBJ2-7; D ambiguous. Germline assignment: CDR1 MNHNY and CDR2 SVGAGI (reference sequence). Between the trimmed V and J ends, which lost 6 bases and 1 base, there was a span of 13 bases. The CDR3 has 14 amino acids. The CDR3 region has the DNA TGTGCCAGCAGAATACAACAATTGTCCTACGAGCAGTACTTC. Its translation: CASRIQQLSYEQYF.

This clone was counted between two and nine times. Other nucleotide sequences from this sample produce the same CDR3. The chain joins TRBV19 to TRBJ1-2; 8 bases fit TRBD1. Germline V gene lookup returns CDR1 LNHDA and CDR2 SQIVND (reference sequence). V shed 9 bases, J shed 2 bases, and the junction held 5 bases outside the gene matches. CDR3 length: 13 amino acids. CDR3 residues: CASTDRENYGYTF. The CDR3 bases are TGTGCCAGCACGGACAGGGAAAACTATGGCTACACCTTC.